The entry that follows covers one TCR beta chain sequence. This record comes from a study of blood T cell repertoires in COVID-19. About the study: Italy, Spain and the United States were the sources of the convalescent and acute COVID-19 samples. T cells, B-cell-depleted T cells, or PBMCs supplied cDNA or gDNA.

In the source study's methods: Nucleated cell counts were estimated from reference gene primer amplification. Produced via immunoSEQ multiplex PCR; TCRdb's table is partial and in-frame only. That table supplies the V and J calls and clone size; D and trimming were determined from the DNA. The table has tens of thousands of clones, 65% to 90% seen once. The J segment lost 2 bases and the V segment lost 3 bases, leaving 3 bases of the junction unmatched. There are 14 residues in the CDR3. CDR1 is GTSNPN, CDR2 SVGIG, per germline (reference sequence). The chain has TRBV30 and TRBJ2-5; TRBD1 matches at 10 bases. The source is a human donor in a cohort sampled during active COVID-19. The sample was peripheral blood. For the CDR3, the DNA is TGTGCCTGGAGAGGGACAGGGGTTCAAGAGACCCAGTACTTC. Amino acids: CAWRGTGVQETQYF.